What follows describes a single T cell receptor beta chain. Its antigen is not known. Germline V lookup: CDR1 SGHDN, CDR2 FVKESK. This CDR3 region has 14 residues. V gave up 1 base and J gave up 6 bases, with 12 bases separating them. Investigators merged groups given second doses at roughly 4 or roughly 12 weeks. This entry is derived from a study of T cell responses to AZD1222 COVID-19 vaccine. Study results and limitations: At 160-218 and 743-854, vaccine-associated CD4 TCRs were dominant, and they spanned spike. Just 5 to 7 people given AZD1222 tested seropositive at baseline. Following two doses of AZD1222, Spike-specific TCR breadth and depth rose.

Only in-frame clones appear in the TCRdb table, and some are missing; sequencing was by immunoSEQ multiplex PCR. This sample yields under 150,000 clones, of which about 90% are seen a single time; about a tenth belongs to the top ten. The sequence derives from an adult who received the AZD1222 COVID-19 vaccine. The source material was peripheral blood, sampled 28 days after the second AZD1222 dose. The chain combines TRBV14 with TRBJ1-1; unclear D gene. CDR3 in amino acids: CASSQGRSTAEAFF. CDR3 sequence (DNA): TGTGCCAGCAGCCAAGGACGGTCAACCGCTGAAGCTTTCTTT.